The 24 T cell receptor beta chains reported below all come from one sample, sequenced in a study of blood T cells in healthy people across ages. The second PCR ran roughly 6 to 12 cycles with a sample-barcoded 5' primer and J-beta primers. TCRdb re-analysed the 5' RACE reads in MiXCR, keeping a single row per CDR3 protein. The sample holds about 940,000 distinct CDR3 sequences, around 48% seen once. Sequenced: blood. Receptors originate from a man between 25 and 39 years old in good health.

The V gene is TRBV5-1, the J gene TRBJ2-1; 12 bases are a match to TRBD2. The trim removed 3 bases at V and 5 bases at J, leaving 6 bases unmatched. Germline CDR1 is SGHRS and CDR2 is YFSETQ. The CDR3 runs 16 residues. The CDR3 region is CASSYTSGGSHNEQFF. CDR3 sequence (DNA): TGCGCCAGCAGCTACACTAGCGGGGGGAGTCACAATGAGCAGTTCTTC.

The chain is built from TRBV6-6 and TRBJ2-3; 8 bases line up with TRBD1. Germline V gives CDR1 MNHNY, CDR2 SVGAGI (reference sequence). V shed 6 bases, J shed 4 bases, and the junction held 15 bases outside the gene matches. The length of the CDR3 is 17 residues. The CDR3 spells CASSPPSGGSFADTQYF. For the CDR3, the DNA is TGTGCCAGCAGCCCTCCTTCAGGGGGCTCCTTCGCAGATACGCAGTATTTT.

This clonotype was seen a few times. This chain links TRBV7-9 with TRBJ2-6; 7 bases map to TRBD2. Germline loops: CDR1 SEHNR, CDR2 FQNEAQ (reference sequence). V gave up 5 bases and J gave up 6 bases; unmatched junction bases: 16. The CDR3 sequence is 18 residues long. The CDR3 DNA reads TGTGCCAGCAGCCTTGCGGCGGGGGACCTGGTTGTGGCCAACGTCCTGACTTTC. It is translated as CASSLAAGDLVVANVLTF.

The CDR3 bases are TGTGCCAGCAGCTCAATGCGGGGGAGCGACGAGCAGTACTTC. It is translated as CASSSMRGSDEQYF. The chain is built from TRBV7-6 and TRBJ2-7; 7 bases match TRBD2. CDR3 size: 14 residues. The germline V gene has CDR1 SGHVS and CDR2 FNYEAQ. The trim removed 4 bases at V and 5 bases at J, leaving 8 bases unmatched.

This clonotype was picked up a small number of times. The chain couples TRBV5-4 to TRBJ2-7; 7 nucleotides match TRBD1. The CDR3 loop spans 13 amino acids. J was trimmed by 3 bases and V by 3 bases; bases with no gene match: 3. CDR1 and CDR2 from the germline V gene are SGHNT and YYREEE (reference sequence). The DNA of the CDR3 is TGTGCCAGCAGCTGGGACAGCGACTACGAGCAGTACTTC. It encodes CASSWDSDYEQYF.

To note about this clonotype: The junction departs from the called germline gene at one end, perhaps through a read error. The gene calls are TRBV29-1 and TRBJ2-1; TRBD1 might be the D (6 bases). Germline V CDR1 and CDR2: SQVTM, ANQGSEA. CDR3 length: 16 residues. CDR3 bases: TGCAGTGTTGAAGGGGGACGACAGGACCCCTACAATGAGCAGTTCTTC. Translated: CSVEGGRQDPYNEQFF.

V gene TRBV6-2 or TRBV6-3 combines with J gene TRBJ1-1; 7 bases line up with TRBD1. Per germline, CDR1 MNHEY and CDR2 SVGEGT. V shed 5 bases, J shed 5 bases, and the junction held 5 bases outside the gene matches. The CDR3 consists of 13 residues. The CDR3 loop is CASSGRGKTEAFF. The CDR3 DNA reads TGTGCCAGCAGTGGCAGGGGGAAGACTGAAGCTTTCTTT.

This clonotype turned up a few times. V is TRBV6-6 and J is TRBJ2-3, with 7 positions matching TRBD2. V shed 6 bases, J shed 1 base, and the junction held 4 bases outside the gene matches. Germline lookup yields CDR1 MNHNY and CDR2 SVGAGI (reference sequence). This CDR3 has 14 residues. CDR3 protein: CASRLAVGTDTQYF. In DNA, the CDR3 is TGTGCCAGCAGGCTAGCGGTGGGCACAGATACGCAGTATTTT.

This chain uses TRBV12-3 or TRBV12-4 with TRBJ2-7; unclear D gene. V was cut by 5 bases and J by 0 bases, with 14 bases left in between. This CDR3 contains 15 residues. CDR3 protein: CASSTSDTSSYEQYF. In DNA form, the CDR3 reads TGTGCCAGCAGTACCTCTGACACGAGCTCCTACGAGCAGTACTTC.

Worth noting for this clonotype: A much larger clonotype is one base distant, so this may be a read error. The CDR3 region is CACSQDNGDEQFF. In nucleotides, the CDR3 is TGTGCCTGCAGCCAAGATAACGGCGATGAGCAGTTCTTC. V and J are TRBV4-2 and TRBJ2-1; D gene unclear. CDR3 size: 13 residues. CDR1 is LGHNA, CDR2 YNFKEQ, per germline.

The chain has TRBV20-1 and TRBJ1-5, with D possibly TRBD1 on 5 matching bases. The germline V gene encodes CDR1 DFQATT and CDR2 SNEGSKA (reference sequence). This CDR3 contains 16 residues. The ends were cut back, 1 base at V and 0 bases at J, with 13 bases in the middle. CDR3 bases: TGCAGTGCTAGAGCGCAGGGTACGAATAGCAATCAGCCCCAGCATTTT. Amino acids: CSARAQGTNSNQPQHF.

This clonotype was recorded a few times. V usage is TRBV5-1 and J usage is TRBJ2-3; 7 bases line up with TRBD1. This CDR3 has 18 residues. J gave up 3 bases and V 0 bases, and 13 bases lay outside the gene matches. The germline CDR1 and CDR2 sequences are SGHRS and YFSETQ. The DNA of the CDR3 is TGCGCCAGCAGCTTGGTGGGACAGATCTCCGGTGGGACAGATACGCAGTATTTT. Translating gives CASSLVGQISGGTDTQYF.

The chain links TRBV3-1 to TRBJ2-5; 8 nucleotides line up with TRBD2. The germline gives CDR1 LGHDT, CDR2 YNNKEL (reference sequence). The CDR3 loop spans 14 amino acids. Trimming at V came to 0 bases and at J to 11 bases, leaving 8 bases not matched to a gene. The CDR3 spells CASSQDFAGGEQYF. For the CDR3, the DNA is TGTGCCAGCAGCCAAGATTTCGCGGGAGGTGAGCAGTACTTC.

The chain combines TRBV7-3 with TRBJ2-7; D possibly corresponds to TRBD2 (5 bases). The germline V gene encodes CDR1 SGHTA and CDR2 FQGTGA. This CDR3 spans 14 amino acids. Deletions cut 5 bases from V and 7 bases from J, with 18 bases between. CDR3 bases: TGTGCCAGCAGCCTGGACTCCCCCAAAATGGAGCAGTACTTC. This gives the protein CASSLDSPKMEQYF.

This clonotype showed up just a few times. This chain's CDR3 is CASSESIPLVKNIQYF. The CDR3 coding sequence is TGTGCCAGCAGTGAAAGCATCCCCCTCGTCAAAAACATTCAGTACTTC. The chain recombines TRBV6-1 with TRBJ2-4; D not resolved. Germline V CDR1 and CDR2: MNHNS, SASEGT. Between the trimmed V and J ends, which lost 2 bases and 3 bases, there was a span of 14 bases. This CDR3 spans 16 amino acids.

The J gene is TRBJ2-7, the V gene TRBV10-2; 8 positions agree with TRBD2. Looked up from germline, CDR1 is WSHSY and CDR2 is SAAADI. Trimming cost V 8 bases and J 7 bases; bases outside gene matches: 13. The CDR3 has 14 residues. This chain's CDR3 is CASVGRGGSPEQYF. CDR3 in DNA: TGCGCCAGCGTGGGACGGGGGGGAAGTCCGGAGCAGTACTTC.

Concerning this clonotype: A much larger clone is a single base away; this may be a read error. The rearrangement links TRBV6-6 to TRBJ2-5; D ambiguous. The CDR3 contains 12 residues. CDR1 and CDR2 from the germline V gene are MNHNY and SVGAGI (reference sequence). Trimming removed 1 base from V and 0 bases from J, with 0 bases in between. The CDR3 loop is CASSYYQETQYF. The CDR3 DNA sequence: TGTGCCAGCAGTTACTACCAAGAGACCCAGTACTTC.

This clonotype has only a few counts. The V call is TRBV7-9, the J call TRBJ2-1; D not certain. V lost 3 bases and J 6 bases, leaving 12 bases between the germline ends. This CDR3 has 14 amino acids. The germline V gene has CDR1 SEHNR and CDR2 FQNEAQ (reference sequence). CDR3 in DNA: TGTGCCAGCAGCTTCGCAGAAATATCCAATGAGCAGTTCTTC. Translation gives CASSFAEISNEQFF.

The J gene is TRBJ2-7, the V gene TRBV25-1; no clear D gene. The V end was cut by 5 bases, the J end by 4 bases, with 15 bases between. Per germline, CDR1 MGHDK and CDR2 SYGVNS. The CDR3 spans 14 residues. The CDR3 nucleotides are TGTGCCAGCAGTTCCATGGACCATGGGTACGAGCAGTACTTC. This sequence encodes CASSSMDHGYEQYF.

The table lists this clonotype with a few counts. The genes are TRBV6-5 and TRBJ1-4; TRBD1 might be the D (6 bases). Trimming left V 2 bases short and J 6 bases short, with 10 bases between. There are 14 residues in the CDR3. Germline V CDR1 and CDR2: MNHEY, SVGAGI. CDR3 loop: CASSYGGQDEKLFF. DNA for the CDR3: TGTGCCAGCAGTTACGGGGGGCAGGATGAAAAACTGTTTTTT.

This clonotype was recorded a few times. The gene calls are TRBV7-6 and TRBJ2-5; the D gene could be TRBD1 or TRBD2 (5 bases each). The CDR3 covers 15 residues. Germline assignment: CDR1 SGHVS and CDR2 FNYEAQ. Trimming cost V 8 bases and J 5 bases, with 21 bases left between them. This chain's CDR3 is CASDQNLGGWETQYF. The CDR3 DNA is TGTGCCAGCGACCAAAATCTTGGGGGTTGGGAGACCCAGTACTTC.

This chain connects TRBV6-2 or TRBV6-3 to TRBJ2-7, with a tentative D call TRBD2 (5 bases). In germline, CDR1 is MNHEY, CDR2 SVGEGT. V lost 6 bases and J lost 6, with 12 bases in between. The CDR3 is 12 residues long. For the CDR3, the DNA is TGTGCCAGCAGGGGGAAAGGAGGCGAGCAGTACTTC. This encodes CASRGKGGEQYF.

This clonotype was seen at least ten times. The rearrangement uses TRBV10-3 and TRBJ2-7; 7 bases map to TRBD1. Trimming removed 5 bases from V and 1 base from J; junction bases left unmatched: 2. From germline, CDR1 is ENHRY and CDR2 SYGVKD. The CDR3 consists of 13 residues. The CDR3 sequence is CAISPGGSYEQYF. CDR3 bases: TGTGCCATCAGTCCAGGGGGATCCTACGAGCAGTACTTC.

This clonotype has just a few counts. The chain recombines TRBV6-2 or TRBV6-3 with TRBJ2-1; perhaps D is TRBD1 or TRBD2 (5 bases each). Germline V gene data show CDR1 as MNHEY and CDR2 as SVGEGT. The CDR3 is 16 residues long. Deletions cut 2 bases from V and 5 bases from J, with 16 bases between. CDR3 nucleotides: TGTGCCAGCAGTTACAAAATCGGGACCATAAACAATGAGCAGTTCTTC. This translates into CASSYKIGTINNEQFF.